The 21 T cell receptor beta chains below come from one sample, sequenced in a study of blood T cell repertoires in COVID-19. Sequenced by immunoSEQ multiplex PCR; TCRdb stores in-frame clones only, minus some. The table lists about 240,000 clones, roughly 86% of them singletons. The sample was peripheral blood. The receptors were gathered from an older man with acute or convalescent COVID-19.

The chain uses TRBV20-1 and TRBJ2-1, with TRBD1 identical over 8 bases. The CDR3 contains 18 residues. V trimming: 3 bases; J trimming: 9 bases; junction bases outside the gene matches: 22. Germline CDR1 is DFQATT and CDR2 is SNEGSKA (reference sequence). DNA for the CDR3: TGCAGTGCTAGTGTGTTGGCTCCGACAGGGGTACGAGTATCTGAGCAGTTCTTC. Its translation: CSASVLAPTGVRVSEQFF.

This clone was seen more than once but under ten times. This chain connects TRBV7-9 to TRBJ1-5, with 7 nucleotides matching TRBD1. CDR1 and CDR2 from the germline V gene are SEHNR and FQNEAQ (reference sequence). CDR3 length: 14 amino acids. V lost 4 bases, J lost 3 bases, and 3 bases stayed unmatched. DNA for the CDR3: TGTGCCAGCAGCTCACAGGGGAACAATCAGCCCCAGCATTTT. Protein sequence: CASSSQGNNQPQHF.

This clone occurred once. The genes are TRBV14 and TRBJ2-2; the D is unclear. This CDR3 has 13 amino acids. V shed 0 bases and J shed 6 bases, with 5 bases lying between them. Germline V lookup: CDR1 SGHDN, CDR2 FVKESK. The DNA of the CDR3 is TGTGCCAGCAGCCAAGATTTAGCCGGGGAGCTGTTTTTT. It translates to CASSQDLAGELFF.

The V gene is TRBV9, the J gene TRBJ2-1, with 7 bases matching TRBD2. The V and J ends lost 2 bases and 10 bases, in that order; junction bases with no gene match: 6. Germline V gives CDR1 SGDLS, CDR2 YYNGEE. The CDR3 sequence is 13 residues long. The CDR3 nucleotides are TGTGCCAGCAGCGTTAGCACGGGACTAGAGCAGTTCTTC. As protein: CASSVSTGLEQFF.

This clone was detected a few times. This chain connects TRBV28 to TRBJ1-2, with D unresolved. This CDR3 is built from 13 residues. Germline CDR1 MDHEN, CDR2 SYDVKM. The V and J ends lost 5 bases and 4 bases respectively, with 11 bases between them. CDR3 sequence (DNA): TGTGCCAGCAGTCCCGAGGTACCCTATGGCTACACCTTC. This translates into CASSPEVPYGYTF.

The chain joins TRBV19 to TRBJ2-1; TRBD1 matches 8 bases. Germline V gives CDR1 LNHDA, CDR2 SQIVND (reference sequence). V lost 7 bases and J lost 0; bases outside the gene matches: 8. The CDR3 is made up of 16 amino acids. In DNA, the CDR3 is TGTGCCAGTACCCTTGCAGGGGGCAACTCCTACAATGAGCAGTTCTTC. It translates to CASTLAGGNSYNEQFF. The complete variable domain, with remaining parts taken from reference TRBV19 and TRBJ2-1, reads DGGITQSPKYLFRKEGQNVTLSCEQNLNHDAMYWYRQDPGQGLRLIYYSQIVNDFQKGDIAEGYSVSREKKESFPLTVTSAQKNPTAFYLCASTLAGGNSYNEQFFGPGTRLTVL.

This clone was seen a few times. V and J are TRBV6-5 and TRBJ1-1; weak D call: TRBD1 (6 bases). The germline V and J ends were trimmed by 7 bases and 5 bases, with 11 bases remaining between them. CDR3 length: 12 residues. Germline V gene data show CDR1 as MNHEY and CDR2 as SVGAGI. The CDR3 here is CASTWTDTEAFF. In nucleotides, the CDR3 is TGTGCCAGCACCTGGACAGATACTGAAGCTTTCTTT.

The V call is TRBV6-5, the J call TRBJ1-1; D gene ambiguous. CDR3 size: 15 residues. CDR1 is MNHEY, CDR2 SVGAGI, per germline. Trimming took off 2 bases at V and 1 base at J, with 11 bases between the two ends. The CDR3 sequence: CASSYRGSENTEAFF. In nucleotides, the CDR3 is TGTGCCAGCAGTTACAGAGGGTCGGAGAACACTGAAGCTTTCTTT.

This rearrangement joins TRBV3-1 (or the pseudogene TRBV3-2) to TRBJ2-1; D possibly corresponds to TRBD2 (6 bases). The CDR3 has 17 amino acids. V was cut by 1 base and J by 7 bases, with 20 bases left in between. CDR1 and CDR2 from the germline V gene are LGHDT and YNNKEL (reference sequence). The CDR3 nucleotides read TGTGCCAGCAGCCAAGGACGATTTGGCGGGACGAAGAATGAGCAGTTCTTC. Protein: CASSQGRFGGTKNEQFF.

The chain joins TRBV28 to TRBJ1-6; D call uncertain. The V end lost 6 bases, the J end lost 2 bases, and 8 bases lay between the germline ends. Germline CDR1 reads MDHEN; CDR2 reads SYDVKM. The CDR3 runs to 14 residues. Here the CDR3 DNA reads TGTGCCAGCAGCCCGTGGCCCTATAATTCACCCCTCCACTTT. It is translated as CASSPWPYNSPLHF.

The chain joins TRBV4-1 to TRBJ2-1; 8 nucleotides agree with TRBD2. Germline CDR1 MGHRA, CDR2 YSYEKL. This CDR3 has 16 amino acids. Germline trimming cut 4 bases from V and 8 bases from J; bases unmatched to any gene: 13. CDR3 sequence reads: CASSPRSGRDTHEQFF. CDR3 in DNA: TGCGCCAGCAGCCCCCGCAGCGGGAGAGACACCCATGAGCAGTTCTTC.

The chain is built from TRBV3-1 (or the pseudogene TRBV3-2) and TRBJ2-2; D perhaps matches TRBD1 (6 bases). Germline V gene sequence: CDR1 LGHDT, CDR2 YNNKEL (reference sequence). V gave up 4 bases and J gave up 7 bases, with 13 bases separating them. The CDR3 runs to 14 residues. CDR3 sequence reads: CASSPQGHSGELFF. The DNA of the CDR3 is TGTGCCAGCAGCCCACAGGGACATAGCGGGGAGCTGTTTTTT.

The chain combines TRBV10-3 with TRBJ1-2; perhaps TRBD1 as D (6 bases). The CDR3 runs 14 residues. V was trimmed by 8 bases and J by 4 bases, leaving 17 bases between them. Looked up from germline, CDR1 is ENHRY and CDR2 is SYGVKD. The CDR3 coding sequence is TGTGCCATCGGGGAAGGGGGGGCAGGCTATGGCTACACCTTC. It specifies CAIGEGGAGYGYTF.

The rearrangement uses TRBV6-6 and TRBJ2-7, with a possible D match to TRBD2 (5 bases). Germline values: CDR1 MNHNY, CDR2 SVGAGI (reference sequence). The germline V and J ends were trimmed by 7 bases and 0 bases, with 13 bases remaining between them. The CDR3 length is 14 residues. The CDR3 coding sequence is TGTGCCAGCACCCCGGACGGGATCTCCTACGAGCAGTACTTC. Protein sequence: CASTPDGISYEQYF.

As DNA, the CDR3 is TGTGCCAGCAGCCAGGGAAATTGGGGCGGGACAGGGAAGACCGGGGAGCTGTTTTTT. Translated, it gives CASSQGNWGGTGKTGELFF. This sequence joins TRBV3-1 (or the pseudogene TRBV3-2) and TRBJ2-2; 9 nucleotides line up with TRBD1. This CDR3 is built from 19 residues. The germline gives CDR1 LGHDT, CDR2 YNNKEL (reference sequence). With V trimmed by 3 bases and J by 5 bases, 16 bases remained unmatched.

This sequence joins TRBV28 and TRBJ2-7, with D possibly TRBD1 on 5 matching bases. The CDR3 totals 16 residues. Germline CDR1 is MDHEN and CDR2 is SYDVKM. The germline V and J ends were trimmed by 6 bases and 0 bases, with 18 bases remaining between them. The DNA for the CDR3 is TGTGCCAGCAGCCCTGGGTCGGCAGACAGCTCCTACGAGCAGTACTTC. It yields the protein CASSPGSADSSYEQYF. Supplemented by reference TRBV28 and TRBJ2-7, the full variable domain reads DVKVTQSSRYLVKRTGEKVFLECVQDMDHENMFWYRQDPGLGLRLIYFSYDVKMKEKGDIPEGYSVSREKKERFSLILESASTNQTSMYLCASSPGSADSSYEQYFGPGTRLTVT.

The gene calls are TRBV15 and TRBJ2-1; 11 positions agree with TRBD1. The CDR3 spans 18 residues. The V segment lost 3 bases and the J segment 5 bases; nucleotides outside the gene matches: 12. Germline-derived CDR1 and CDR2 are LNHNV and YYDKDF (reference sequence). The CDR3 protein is CATSRDLLGTGGNNEQFF. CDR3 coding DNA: TGTGCCACCAGCAGGGATCTTCTTGGGACAGGGGGGAACAATGAGCAGTTCTTC.

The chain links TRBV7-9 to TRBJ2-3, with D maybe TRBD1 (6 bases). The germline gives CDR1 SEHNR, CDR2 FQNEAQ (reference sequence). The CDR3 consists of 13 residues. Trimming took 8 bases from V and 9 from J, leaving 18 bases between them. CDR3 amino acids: CASGGQEGPTQYF. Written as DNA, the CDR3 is TGTGCCAGCGGGGGCCAAGAAGGACCCACGCAGTATTTT.

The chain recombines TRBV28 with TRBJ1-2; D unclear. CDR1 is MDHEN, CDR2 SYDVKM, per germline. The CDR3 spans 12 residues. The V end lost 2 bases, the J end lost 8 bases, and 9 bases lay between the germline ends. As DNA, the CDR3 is TGTGCCAGCAGTTTAGGCCCTCAGGGCTACACCTTC. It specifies CASSLGPQGYTF.

CDR3 bases: TGTGCCAGCAGCCGGGAGGGGGCTACTCAGCCCCAGCATTTT. It encodes CASSREGATQPQHF. The chain combines TRBV11-2 with TRBJ1-5; 7 positions agree with TRBD1. Germline assignment: CDR1 SGHAT and CDR2 FQNNGV. V lost 5 bases, J lost 6 bases, and 7 bases stayed unmatched. The CDR3 spans 14 residues.

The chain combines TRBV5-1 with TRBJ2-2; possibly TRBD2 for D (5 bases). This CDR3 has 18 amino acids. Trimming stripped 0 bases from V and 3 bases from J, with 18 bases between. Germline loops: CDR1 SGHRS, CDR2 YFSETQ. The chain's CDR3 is CASSLVRGFERDTGELFF. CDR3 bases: TGCGCCAGCAGCTTGGTGAGAGGGTTCGAACGAGACACCGGGGAGCTGTTTTTT. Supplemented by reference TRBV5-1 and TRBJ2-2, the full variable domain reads KAGVTQTPRYLIKTRGQQVTLSCSPISGHRSVSWYQQTPGQGLQFLFEYFSETQRNKGNFPGRFSGRQFSNSRSEMNVSTLELGDSALYLCASSLVRGFERDTGELFFGEGSRLTVL.